Below are 13 T cell receptor beta chains sequenced from a single sample in a study of T cell changes during pregnancy in multiple sclerosis. TCRdb keeps only in-frame clones here, not all; method: immunoSEQ multiplex PCR. Of 65,000 to 95,000 clones detected, approximately 89% appear once; the ten largest clones hold around 2%. The starting material was peripheral blood, obtained before pregnancy. Receptors originate from a female donor with multiple sclerosis, enrolled in a pregnancy study.

The chain employs TRBV14 and TRBJ1-3; no clear D gene. Germline V lookup: CDR1 SGHDN, CDR2 FVKESK. There are 16 residues in the CDR3. Trimming removed 1 base from V and 2 bases from J, with 12 bases in between. The CDR3 region has the DNA TGTGCCAGCAGCCAAGTTTTCCGGGGTACTGGAAACACCATATATTTT. Translation gives CASSQVFRGTGNTIYF.

J is TRBJ1-6 and V is TRBV5-1, with 7 positions matching TRBD1. The CDR3 has 16 residues. J gave up 0 bases and V 4 bases, and 4 bases lay outside the gene matches. The germline gives CDR1 SGHRS, CDR2 YFSETQ. Here the CDR3 reads CASSLGTASYNSPLHF. As DNA, the CDR3 is TGCGCCAGCAGCCTCGGGACAGCCTCCTATAATTCACCCCTCCACTTT.

In its sample, this clone was seen once. The CDR3 is CASGLGQGNEKLFF. Written as DNA, the CDR3 is TGTGCTAGTGGTTTGGGACAGGGTAATGAAAAACTGTTTTTT. The rearrangement joins TRBV12-5 to TRBJ1-4; TRBD1 matches 7 bases. The CDR3 length is 14 residues. Germline V gene sequence: CDR1 LGHNT, CDR2 FRNRAP. V trimming: 1 base; J trimming: 4 bases; junction bases outside the gene matches: 0.

This clone was counted once. The chain joins TRBV5-6 to TRBJ1-2, with D possibly matching TRBD1 (6 bases). Trimming took 4 bases from V and 2 from J, leaving 12 bases between them. Germline V CDR1 and CDR2: SGHDT, YYEEEE. The CDR3 has 14 residues. The CDR3, as DNA: TGTGCCAGCAGCCCACCTACAGGGAACTATGGCTACACCTTC. It translates to CASSPPTGNYGYTF.

The chain combines TRBV4-3 with TRBJ1-5; unclear D gene. The CDR3 spans 13 residues. Trimming took 0 bases from V and 4 from J, leaving 4 bases between them. Germline loops: CDR1 LGHNA, CDR2 YSLEER. DNA of the CDR3: TGCGCCAGCAGCCAAGAGCTAAATCAGCCCCAGCATTTT. It is translated as CASSQELNQPQHF.

The V and J genes are TRBV10-3 and TRBJ1-3; no reliable D call. The CDR3 length is 16 residues. The germline gives CDR1 ENHRY, CDR2 SYGVKD. The ends were cut back, 3 bases at V and 2 bases at J, with 14 bases in the middle. Here the CDR3 reads CAISDSRGKTGNTIYF. CDR3 DNA: TGTGCCATCAGTGATAGTAGAGGAAAAACTGGAAACACCATATATTTT.

This chain joins TRBV30 and TRBJ1-6; tentative D call: TRBD1 (5 bases). The CDR3 is made up of 12 amino acids. Per the germline V gene, CDR1 is GTSNPN and CDR2 is SVGIG (reference sequence). Deletions cut 2 bases from V and 10 bases from J, with 9 bases between. In DNA form, the CDR3 reads TGTGCCTGGAGTTACGGGGGATCACCCCTCCACTTT. This encodes CAWSYGGSPLHF. Combining the CDR3 with reference TRBV30 and TRBJ1-6 gives the whole variable domain SQTIHQWPATLVQPVGSPLSLECTVEGTSNPNLYWYRQAAGRGLQLLFYSVGIGQISSEVPQNLSASRPQDRQFILSSKKLLLSDSGFYLCAWSYGGSPLHFGNGTRLTVT.

As DNA, the CDR3 is TGTGCCAGCCCCGGGGGCACAGGGGAGAACACTGAAGCTTTCTTT. It specifies CASPGGTGENTEAFF. The chain combines TRBV9 with TRBJ1-1; 7 bases are shared with TRBD1. Unmatched junction bases numbered 10, after V lost 7 bases and J lost 1 base. CDR1 and CDR2 from the germline V gene are SGDLS and YYNGEE. The CDR3 is 15 amino acids.

This chain uses TRBV11-3 with TRBJ2-2, with 7 bases identical to TRBD2. The CDR3 length is 16 residues. CDR1 is SGHNT, CDR2 YENEEA, per germline. Unmatched junction bases numbered 4, after V lost 1 base and J lost 2 bases. CDR3 in amino acids: CASSLVAGANTGELFF. The CDR3 nucleotides read TGTGCCAGCAGCTTAGTGGCGGGAGCTAACACCGGGGAGCTGTTTTTT.

This rearrangement joins TRBV7-9 to TRBJ1-4, with 7 bases identical to TRBD1. The J segment lost 3 bases and the V segment lost 5 bases, leaving 3 bases of the junction unmatched. Germline CDR1 and CDR2: SEHNR and FQNEAQ (reference sequence). This CDR3 has 14 amino acids. CDR3 DNA: TGTGCCAGCAGCCAGGGGGAGTCTAATGAAAAACTGTTTTTT. It codes for CASSQGESNEKLFF.

The CDR3 DNA reads as TGCGCCAGCAGCCCACAAGCGGGATTCGGTACGCAGTATTTT. This sequence encodes CASSPQAGFGTQYF. The chain joins TRBV5-1 to TRBJ2-3, with TRBD2 matching over 7 bases. V lost 4 bases, J lost 8 bases, and 10 bases stayed unmatched. The CDR3 is 14 residues long. CDR1 is SGHRS, CDR2 YFSETQ, per germline.

This chain uses TRBV11-2 with TRBJ2-7; 7 nucleotides line up with TRBD2. Germline lookup yields CDR1 SGHAT and CDR2 FQNNGV. V shed 5 bases, J shed 0 bases, and the junction held 7 bases outside the gene matches. This CDR3 has 15 amino acids. The chain's CDR3 is CASSHGASGSYEQYF. The DNA of the CDR3 is TGTGCCAGCAGCCACGGGGCTAGCGGCTCCTACGAGCAGTACTTC.

V usage is TRBV5-1 and J usage is TRBJ2-2, with 10 bases identical to TRBD2. V dropped 2 bases and J dropped 3; count of bases not matched to a gene: 4. From germline, CDR1 is SGHRS and CDR2 YFSETQ. This CDR3 has 16 residues. The CDR3 bases are TGCGCCAGCAGCTTTAGCGGGGGGACCCACACCGGGGAGCTGTTTTTT. Its protein product is CASSFSGGTHTGELFF. Drawing the rest from reference TRBV5-1 and TRBJ2-2, the complete variable domain is KAGVTQTPRYLIKTRGQQVTLSCSPISGHRSVSWYQQTPGQGLQFLFEYFSETQRNKGNFPGRFSGRQFSNSRSEMNVSTLELGDSALYLCASSFSGGTHTGELFFGEGSRLTVL.